This TCR beta chain was profiled in a study of blood T cell repertoires in COVID-19. The overall study: PBMCs, B-cell-depleted T cells, or T cells were the source of the cDNA or gDNA that made up the material.

Repertoires were generated with immunoSEQ multiplex PCR, while TCRdb's copy carries only in-frame clones and drops some. The sample comprises some 340,000 clones, 80% to 85% of which are singletons, and approximately 4.7% rests with the top ten. Per germline, CDR1 SGHTA and CDR2 FQGNSA. This CDR3 is 16 amino acids long. V was clipped by 6 bases and J by 2 bases; unmatched bases: 7. The TCR was taken from a woman aged 45 to 65 who had recovered from COVID-19. J is TRBJ2-3 and V is TRBV7-2; 11 nucleotides agree with TRBD2. Specimen: PBMCs or T cells enriched from blood (not recorded which). Here the CDR3 reads CASRPPSGGYTDTQYF. The CDR3 nucleotides read TGTGCCAGCAGACCCCCTAGCGGGGGGTACACAGATACGCAGTATTTT.